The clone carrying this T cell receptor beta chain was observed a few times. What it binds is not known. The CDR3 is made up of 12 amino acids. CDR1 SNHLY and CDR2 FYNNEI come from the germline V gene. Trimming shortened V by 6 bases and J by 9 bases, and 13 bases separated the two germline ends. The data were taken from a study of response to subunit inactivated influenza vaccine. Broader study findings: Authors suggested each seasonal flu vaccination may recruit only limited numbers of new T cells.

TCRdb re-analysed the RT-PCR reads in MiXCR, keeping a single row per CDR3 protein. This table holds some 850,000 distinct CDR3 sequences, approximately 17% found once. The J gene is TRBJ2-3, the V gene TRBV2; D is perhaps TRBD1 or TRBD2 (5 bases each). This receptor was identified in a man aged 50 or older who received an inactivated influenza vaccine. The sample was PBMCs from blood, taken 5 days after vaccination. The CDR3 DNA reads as TGTGCCAGCAGGGCTACCGGGACCACGCAGTATTTT. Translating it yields CASRATGTTQYF.